This section outlines one T cell receptor beta chain sequence together with its context. These data come from a study of blood T cell repertoires in COVID-19. The table came from immunoSEQ multiplex PCR; TCRdb's copy has only in-frame clones and leaves some out. The sample lists about 60,000 clones; around four fifths were seen once. The receptor was isolated from a man between 25 and 39 years old with COVID-19, enrolled during active disease. Sequencing was performed on peripheral blood.

The CDR3: CSASGQGLNNQPQHF. In DNA form, the CDR3 reads TGCAGTGCAAGTGGACAGGGATTAAACAATCAGCCCCAGCATTTT. This chain joins TRBV20-1 and TRBJ1-5; 8 bases map to TRBD1. Unmatched junction bases numbered 10, after V lost 6 bases and J lost 3 bases. CDR1 and CDR2 (germline): DFQATT, SNEGSKA (reference sequence). The CDR3 totals 15 residues.